A selection of T cell receptor beta chains follows, all from one sample in a study of blood T cell repertoires in COVID-19. Some clones are missing from TCRdb's copy, which holds only in-frame ones; the method was immunoSEQ multiplex PCR. This repertoire shows some 230,000 clones, 86% found once; its top ten account for over 2%. The sequenced sample was peripheral blood. These receptors came from a man under 40 who had recovered from COVID-19. Both conserved end residues are part of each CDR3. A D gene is named only where the DNA matches it firmly. A clone size is listed for some rows: how often the clone was seen (once, few, many), or a class if it is expanded.

cdr3_nt: TGTGCCAGCAGCCCCCAAGGGACACCTAATCAGCCCCAGCATTTT; cdr3_aa: CASSPQGTPNQPQHF; j_call: TRBJ1-5; d_call: .; v_call: TRBV7-9; clone_size: .
cdr3_nt: TGTGCCAGCAGTAACGACAGGGAGCTCCTGGAAGCTTTCTTT; cdr3_aa: CASSNDRELLEAFF; j_call: TRBJ1-1; d_call: TRBD1; v_call: TRBV6-5; clone_size: .
cdr3_nt: TGTGCCAGCAGCTCCCGGACAGGGACAGTTAGCAATCAGCCCCAGCATTTT; cdr3_aa: CASSSRTGTVSNQPQHF; j_call: TRBJ1-5; d_call: TRBD1; v_call: TRBV7-8; clone_size: .
cdr3_nt: TGTGCCAGCAGTTCAGGGCTTAATGAAAAACTGTTTTTT; cdr3_aa: CASSSGLNEKLFF; j_call: TRBJ1-4; d_call: .; v_call: TRBV7-9; clone_size: .
cdr3_nt: TGCGCCAGCAGCCAGCCACAGGGAGCCCTCTATGGTTACACCTTC; cdr3_aa: CASSQPQGALYGYTF; j_call: TRBJ1-2; d_call: .; v_call: TRBV4-1; clone_size: .
cdr3_nt: TGTGCCAGCAGCCAAGTGTCCTGGGAGACTGAAGCTTTCTTT; cdr3_aa: CASSQVSWETEAFF; j_call: TRBJ1-1; d_call: .; v_call: TRBV4-2; clone_size: once
cdr3_nt: TGTGCCAGCAGTTTTAACAGGGGATACGAGCAGTACTTC; cdr3_aa: CASSFNRGYEQYF; j_call: TRBJ2-7; d_call: TRBD1; v_call: TRBV12-3/TRBV12-4; clone_size: .
cdr3_nt: TGTGCCAGCTCACCTCAACAGGGGAGGTACAATGAGCAGTTCTTC; cdr3_aa: CASSPQQGRYNEQFF; j_call: TRBJ2-1; d_call: .; v_call: TRBV18; clone_size: .
cdr3_nt: TGTGCCAGCAGTGAAGTTGGGGGAGGATCCTACGAGCAGTACTTC; cdr3_aa: CASSEVGGGSYEQYF; j_call: TRBJ2-7; d_call: .; v_call: TRBV6-1; clone_size: .
cdr3_nt: TGTGCCAGCACGCATAAGAAGGCTAGCGGGAACACCGGGGAGCTGTTTTTT; cdr3_aa: CASTHKKASGNTGELFF; j_call: TRBJ2-2; d_call: TRBD2; v_call: TRBV7-6; clone_size: .
cdr3_nt: TGCGCCAGCAGCCAAGGACGAGGGGGTAATAATTCACCCCTCCACTTT; cdr3_aa: CASSQGRGGNNSPLHF; j_call: TRBJ1-6; d_call: .; v_call: TRBV4-3; clone_size: .
cdr3_nt: TGTGCCAGCAGCGTAAAAGGTGGGGCGGACAACTATGGCTACACCTTC; cdr3_aa: CASSVKGGADNYGYTF; j_call: TRBJ1-2; d_call: .; v_call: TRBV11-2; clone_size: .
cdr3_nt: TGCGCCAGCAGCCAAGGGGAGTCCTATGGCTACACCTTC; cdr3_aa: CASSQGESYGYTF; j_call: TRBJ1-2; d_call: .; v_call: TRBV4-1; clone_size: .
cdr3_nt: TGTGCCAGCAGCGTAGGAGGGACTAGTTGGACAGATACGCAGTATTTT; cdr3_aa: CASSVGGTSWTDTQYF; j_call: TRBJ2-3; d_call: TRBD2; v_call: TRBV9; clone_size: .
cdr3_nt: TGTGCCAGCAGCTTAGTAGATCTGGGGGGAAGCCAGCCCCAGCATTTT; cdr3_aa: CASSLVDLGGSQPQHF; j_call: TRBJ1-5; d_call: .; v_call: TRBV7-2; clone_size: many
cdr3_nt: TGTGCCAGCAGTTACGACCATTGGACAGACGAGCAGTACTTC; cdr3_aa: CASSYDHWTDEQYF; j_call: TRBJ2-7; d_call: .; v_call: TRBV6-5; clone_size: .
cdr3_nt: TGTGCCAGCCTCCAGGGCCCCTATCAGCCCCAGCATTTT; cdr3_aa: CASLQGPYQPQHF; j_call: TRBJ1-5; d_call: .; v_call: TRBV12-3/TRBV12-4; clone_size: .
cdr3_nt: TGTGCCAGCTCACCTGTCTCGACTGTAGAGACCCAGTACTTC; cdr3_aa: CASSPVSTVETQYF; j_call: TRBJ2-5; d_call: .; v_call: TRBV18; clone_size: .
cdr3_nt: TGCGCCAGCAGCTCCTTCAGGAACACCGGGGAGCTGTTTTTT; cdr3_aa: CASSSFRNTGELFF; j_call: TRBJ2-2; d_call: .; v_call: TRBV5-1; clone_size: .
cdr3_nt: TGTGCCAGCAGCAACGGACTAGAGGAGACCCAGTACTTC; cdr3_aa: CASSNGLEETQYF; j_call: TRBJ2-5; d_call: TRBD2; v_call: TRBV13; clone_size: .
cdr3_nt: TGCGCCAGCAGCCAAGACCCGGGGGTGAACACTGAAGCTTTCTTT; cdr3_aa: CASSQDPGVNTEAFF; j_call: TRBJ1-1; d_call: .; v_call: TRBV4-3; clone_size: .
cdr3_nt: TGTGCCAGCTCACCACCGAACGGGGGATCAAATGAGCAGTTCTTC; cdr3_aa: CASSPPNGGSNEQFF; j_call: TRBJ2-1; d_call: .; v_call: TRBV18; clone_size: .
cdr3_nt: TGTGCCAGCAGTTGGACAGGGGACACTGAAGCTTTCTTT; cdr3_aa: CASSWTGDTEAFF; j_call: TRBJ1-1; d_call: TRBD1; v_call: TRBV6-5; clone_size: once
cdr3_nt: TGCGCCAGCAGCTTGGTGGGGCGGGGGGACCAAGAGACCCAGTACTTC; cdr3_aa: CASSLVGRGDQETQYF; j_call: TRBJ2-5; d_call: TRBD2; v_call: TRBV5-1; clone_size: .
cdr3_nt: TGTGCCAGCAGTCGGGGTGCGGGCGGGGGGTCACTTTACCAAGAGACCCAGTACTTC; cdr3_aa: CASSRGAGGGSLYQETQYF; j_call: TRBJ2-5; d_call: TRBD2; v_call: TRBV6-6; clone_size: .
cdr3_nt: TGTGCCAGCAGCTTTCGGGGGGGCCTCAATGAGCAGTTCTTC; cdr3_aa: CASSFRGGLNEQFF; j_call: TRBJ2-1; d_call: TRBD2; v_call: TRBV7-8; clone_size: .